This T cell receptor (beta chain) was sequenced during a study of technical replicates of blood from a few donors. Assay used: immunoSEQ multiplex PCR; TCRdb lists only in-frame clones, some missing. The sample carries approximately 76,000 clones, roughly 90% recorded once. This clone was detected once. V lost 2 bases and J lost 2, with 10 bases in between. The germline gives CDR1 SGHAT, CDR2 FQNNGV. CDR3 length equals 15 residues. The chain uses TRBV11-2 and TRBJ1-5; D uncertain. Source material: T cells isolated from PBMCs. This clonotype originated in a human donor in good health. This chain's CDR3 is CASSLTRSGNQPQHF. The CDR3 DNA is TGTGCCAGCAGCTTAACCCGTTCGGGCAATCAGCCCCAGCATTTT.